A few counts support the clone carrying this T cell receptor beta chain. What it binds is not known. The entry originates in a study of T-cell memory formation after mild COVID-19. Regarding the study as a whole: SARS-CoV-2 specificity of second-wave clones peaking day 37 was unconfirmed. Mainly CM and EM harbored the contracting CD4+ clones; mainly EMRA harbored the CD8+ ones.

Barcoded TCR alpha and TCR beta cDNA libraries with UMIs came from 5'RACE using constant-segment primers. MiXCR, applied by TCRdb to the 5' RACE reads, yields one record per CDR3 protein. The data hold about half a million distinct CDR3 sequences, with 18% observed a single time. V lost 3 bases and J lost 2; bases outside the gene matches: 2. Per germline, CDR1 MNHEY and CDR2 SVGAGI. The CDR3 contains 14 residues. This TCR was sampled from an adult woman who had mild COVID-19 (a few samples of this study predate the infection). Cell type and time point are not known. Sequenced material: PBMCs or a T cell subset sorted from them (not recorded which). The rearrangement uses TRBV6-5 and TRBJ1-1; 8 bases are shared with TRBD1. CDR3 in amino acids: CASSYAGGNTEAFF. CDR3 in DNA: TGTGCCAGCAGTTATGCAGGGGGCAACACTGAAGCTTTCTTT.